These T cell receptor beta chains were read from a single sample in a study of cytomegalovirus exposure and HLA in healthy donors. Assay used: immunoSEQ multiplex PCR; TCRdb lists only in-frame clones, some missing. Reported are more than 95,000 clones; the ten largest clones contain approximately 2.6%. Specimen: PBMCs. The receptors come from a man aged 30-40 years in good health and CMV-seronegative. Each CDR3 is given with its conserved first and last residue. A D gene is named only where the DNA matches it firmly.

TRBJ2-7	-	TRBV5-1	TGCGCCAGCAGCTGGGGACAAAGAAGGGAGTCCTACGAGCAGTACTTC	CASSWGQRRESYEQYF
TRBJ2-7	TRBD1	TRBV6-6	TGTGCCAGCAGTTACCCCCGGGACAGGGCCTCCTACGAGCAGTACTTC	CASSYPRDRASYEQYF
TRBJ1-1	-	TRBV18	TGTGCCAGCTCCCCCGTGGCAGGGACTTTCACTGAAGCTTTCTTT	CASSPVAGTFTEAFF
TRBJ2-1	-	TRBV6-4	TGTGCCAGCAGTGACTCGAGGTACAATGAGCAGTTCTTC	CASSDSRYNEQFF
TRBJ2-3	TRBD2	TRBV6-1	TGTGCCAGCAGTGAAGCCCTAGCGGGACTGGTAGATACGCAGTATTTT	CASSEALAGLVDTQYF
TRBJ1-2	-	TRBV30	TGTGCCTGGAGTCACGGAGAGGACTATGGCTACACCTTC	CAWSHGEDYGYTF
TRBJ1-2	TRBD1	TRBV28	TGTGCCAGCAGGACAGGGGGCTATGGCTACACCTTC	CASRTGGYGYTF
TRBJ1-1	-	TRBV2	TGTGCCAGCAGTGATGCGGACAGTGAAGCTTTCTTT	CASSDADSEAFF
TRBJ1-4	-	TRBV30	TGTGCCTGGAATCGGGTCCCATGGGAAAAACTGTTTTTT	CAWNRVPWEKLFF
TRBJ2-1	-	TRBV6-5	TGTGCCAGCGGCCAGATTACGGGGCAGTTCTTC	CASGQITGQFF
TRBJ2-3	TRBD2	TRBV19	TGTGCCAGTAGTTCTGGACTAGCGGGAGCGACAGATACGCAGTATTTT	CASSSGLAGATDTQYF
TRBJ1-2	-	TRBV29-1	TGCAGCGACGTGGGGACACTTGGCTACACCTTC	CSDVGTLGYTF
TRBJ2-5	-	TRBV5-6	TGTGCCAGCAGCTTAACAGGGAAGGGAGAGACCCAGTACTTC	CASSLTGKGETQYF
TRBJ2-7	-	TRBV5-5	TGTGCCAGCAGCTTGTATTGGACTCGAGTAACCCTTCACTACGAGCAGTACTTC	CASSLYWTRVTLHYEQYF
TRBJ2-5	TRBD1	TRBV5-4	TGTGCCAGCAGCGGCACCGGGACAGAAGAGACCCAGTACTTC	CASSGTGTEETQYF
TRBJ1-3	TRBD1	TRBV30	TGTGCCGGACAGGGTTCCCACTCTGGAAACACCATATATTTT	CAGQGSHSGNTIYF
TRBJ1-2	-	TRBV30	TGTGCCTGGGCCTCGGGGGGGCAAAACTATGGCTACACCTTC	CAWASGGQNYGYTF
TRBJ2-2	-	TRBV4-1	TGCGCCAGCAGCCAAGATCCACAGGGGAACACCGGGGAGCTGTTTTTT	CASSQDPQGNTGELFF
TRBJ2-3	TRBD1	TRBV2	TGTGCCAGCATCGCGGGACAGGGAACAGATACGCAGTATTTT	CASIAGQGTDTQYF
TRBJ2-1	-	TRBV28	TGTGCCAGCAGTTTAGCTAGCCCCAGCGGTGAGCAGTTCTTC	CASSLASPSGEQFF
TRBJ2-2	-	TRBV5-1	TGCGCCAGCAGGGCCGGTTTCACCGGGGAGCTGTTTTTT	CASRAGFTGELFF
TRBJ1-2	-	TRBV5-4	TGTGCCAGCAGCTTACGGGGGATGCCTGGCTACACCTTC	CASSLRGMPGYTF